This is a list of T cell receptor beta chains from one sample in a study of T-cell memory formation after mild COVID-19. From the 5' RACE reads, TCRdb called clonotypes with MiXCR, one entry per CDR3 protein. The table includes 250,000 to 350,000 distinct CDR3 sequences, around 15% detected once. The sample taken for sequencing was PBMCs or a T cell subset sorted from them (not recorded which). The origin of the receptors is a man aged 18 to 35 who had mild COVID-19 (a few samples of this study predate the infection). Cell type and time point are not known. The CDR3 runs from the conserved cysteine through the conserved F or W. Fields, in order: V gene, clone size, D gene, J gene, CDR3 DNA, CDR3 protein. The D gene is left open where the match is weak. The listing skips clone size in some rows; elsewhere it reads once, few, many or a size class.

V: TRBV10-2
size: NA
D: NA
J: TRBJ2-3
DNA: TGCGCCAGCCGACTGGATGGGGCAGTCGCAGATACGCAGTATTTT
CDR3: CASRLDGAVADTQYF

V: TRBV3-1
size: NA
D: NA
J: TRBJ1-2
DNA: TGTGCCAGCAAGAGCGAGGTGGACATTGGCTACACCTTC
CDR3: CASKSEVDIGYTF

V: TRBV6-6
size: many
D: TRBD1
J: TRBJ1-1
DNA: TGTGCCAGCAGTCAGGACAGGGTTGAAGCTTTCTTT
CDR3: CASSQDRVEAFF

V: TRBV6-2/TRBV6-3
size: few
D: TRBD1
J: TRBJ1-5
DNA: TGTGCCAGCAGTTACTTACCCGGGACAGGGTGGGGACAGCCCCAGCATTTT
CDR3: CASSYLPGTGWGQPQHF

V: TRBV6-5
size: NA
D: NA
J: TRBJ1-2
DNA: TGTGCCAGCAGACAACAGGGACTCCCCTATGGCTACACCTTC
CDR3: CASRQQGLPYGYTF

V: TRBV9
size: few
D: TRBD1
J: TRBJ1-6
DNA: TGTGCCAGCGGGGGGGGACAGAAGAATTCACCCCTCCACTTT
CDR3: CASGGGQKNSPLHF

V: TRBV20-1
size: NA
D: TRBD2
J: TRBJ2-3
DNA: TGCAGTGCTAGTCAATTCCTAGCGGTCACAGATACGCAGTATTTT
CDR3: CSASQFLAVTDTQYF

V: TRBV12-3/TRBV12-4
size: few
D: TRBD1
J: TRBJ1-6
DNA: TGTGCCAGCAGTTTAAGCACAGGGGGAACGGCACCCCTCCACTTT
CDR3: CASSLSTGGTAPLHF

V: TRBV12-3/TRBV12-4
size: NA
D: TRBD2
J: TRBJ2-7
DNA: TGTGCCAGCAGTTTATTAGCGGGGGGCTACGAGCAGTACTTC
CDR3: CASSLLAGGYEQYF

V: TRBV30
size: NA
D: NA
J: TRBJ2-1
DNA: TGTGCCTGGAGGGGGGGGACAGAGCAGTTCTTC
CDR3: CAWRGGTEQFF

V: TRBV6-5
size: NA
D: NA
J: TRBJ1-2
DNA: TGTGCCAGCAGTATGGGGGATAACTATGGCTACACCTTC
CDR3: CASSMGDNYGYTF

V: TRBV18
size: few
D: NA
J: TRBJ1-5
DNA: TGTGCCAGCTCACCCTGGGATAGCAATCAGCCCCAGCATTTT
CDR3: CASSPWDSNQPQHF

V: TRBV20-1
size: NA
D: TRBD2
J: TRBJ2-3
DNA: TGCAGTGCTGGACTAGCGGGGGCTGCAGATACGCAGTATTTT
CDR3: CSAGLAGAADTQYF

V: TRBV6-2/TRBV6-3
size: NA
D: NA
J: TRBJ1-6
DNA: TGTGCCAGCAGTTACTCGATACAGGGTCGATCACCCCTCCACTTT
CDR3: CASSYSIQGRSPLHF

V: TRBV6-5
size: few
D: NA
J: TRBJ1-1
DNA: TGTGCCAGCAGTTACCAAGGGGGGAACACTGAAGCTTTCTTT
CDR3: CASSYQGGNTEAFF

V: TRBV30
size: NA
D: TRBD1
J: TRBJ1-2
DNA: TGTGACTCCCGTGTACAGGGGGCCGACGGCTACACCTTC
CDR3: CDSRVQGADGYTF

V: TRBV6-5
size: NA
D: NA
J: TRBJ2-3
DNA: TGTGCCAGCAGTTACTCGACGGGAGCTACGCAGTATTTT
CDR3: CASSYSTGATQYF

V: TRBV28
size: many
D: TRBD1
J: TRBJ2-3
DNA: TGTGCCAGCAGTTTAAGGACAGGATTCACAGATACGCAGTATTTT
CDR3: CASSLRTGFTDTQYF

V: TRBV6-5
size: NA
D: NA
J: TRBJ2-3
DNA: TGTGCCAGCAGTTACTATAGCCAACTGGGGACGCAGTATTTT
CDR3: CASSYYSQLGTQYF

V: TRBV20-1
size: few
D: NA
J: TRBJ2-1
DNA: TGCAGTGCTAGAGATGGGTGGAATGAGCAGTTCTTC
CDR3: CSARDGWNEQFF

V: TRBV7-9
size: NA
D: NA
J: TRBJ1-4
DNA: TGTGCCAGCACCGCGGTGGGCGGGGGTGAAAAACTGTTTTTT
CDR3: CASTAVGGGEKLFF

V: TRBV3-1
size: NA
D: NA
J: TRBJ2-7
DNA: TGTGCCAGCAGCCAAAACAGGGCATCCTACGAGCAGTACTTC
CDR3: CASSQNRASYEQYF

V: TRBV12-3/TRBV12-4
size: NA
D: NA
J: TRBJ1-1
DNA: TGTGCCAGCAGTACGAGGGCCCCCACTGAAGCTTTCTTT
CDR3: CASSTRAPTEAFF

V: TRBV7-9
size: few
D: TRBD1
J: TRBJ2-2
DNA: TGTGCCAGCAGCTATCTACAGGGGGCTGCCGGGGAGCTGTTTTTT
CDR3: CASSYLQGAAGELFF

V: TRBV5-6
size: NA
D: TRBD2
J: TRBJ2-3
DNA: TGTGCCAGCACCGCGGGGGGCATAACAGATACGCAGTATTTT
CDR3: CASTAGGITDTQYF